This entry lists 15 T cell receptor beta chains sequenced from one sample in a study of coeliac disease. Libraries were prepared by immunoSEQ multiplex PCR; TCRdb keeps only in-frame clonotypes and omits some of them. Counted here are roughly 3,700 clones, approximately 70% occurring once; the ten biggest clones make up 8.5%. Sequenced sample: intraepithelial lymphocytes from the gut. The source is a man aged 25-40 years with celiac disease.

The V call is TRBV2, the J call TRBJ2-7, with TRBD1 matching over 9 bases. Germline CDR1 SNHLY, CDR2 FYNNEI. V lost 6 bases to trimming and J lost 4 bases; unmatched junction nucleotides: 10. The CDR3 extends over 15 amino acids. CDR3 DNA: TGTGCCAGCAGGAGAGGGACAGGGAATTCATACGAGCAGTACTTC. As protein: CASRRGTGNSYEQYF.

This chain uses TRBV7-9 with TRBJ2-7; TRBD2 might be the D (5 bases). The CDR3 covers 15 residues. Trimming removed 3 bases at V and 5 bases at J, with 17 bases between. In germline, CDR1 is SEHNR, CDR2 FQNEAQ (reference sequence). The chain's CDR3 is CASSFQGLTTDEQYF. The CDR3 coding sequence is TGTGCCAGCAGCTTCCAAGGACTGACCACCGACGAGCAGTACTTC.

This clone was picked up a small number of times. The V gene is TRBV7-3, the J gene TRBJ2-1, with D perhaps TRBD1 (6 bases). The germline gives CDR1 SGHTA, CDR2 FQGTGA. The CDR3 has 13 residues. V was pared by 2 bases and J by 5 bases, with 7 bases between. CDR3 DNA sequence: TGTGCCAGCAGCTTAGGACAGCACAATGAGCAGTTCTTC. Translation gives CASSLGQHNEQFF.

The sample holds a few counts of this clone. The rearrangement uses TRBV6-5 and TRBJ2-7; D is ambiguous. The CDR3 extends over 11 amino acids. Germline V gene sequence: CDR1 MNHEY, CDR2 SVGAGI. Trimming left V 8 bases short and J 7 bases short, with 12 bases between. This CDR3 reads CASGRLLEQYF. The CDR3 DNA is TGTGCCAGCGGTCGGTTGTTGGAGCAGTACTTC.

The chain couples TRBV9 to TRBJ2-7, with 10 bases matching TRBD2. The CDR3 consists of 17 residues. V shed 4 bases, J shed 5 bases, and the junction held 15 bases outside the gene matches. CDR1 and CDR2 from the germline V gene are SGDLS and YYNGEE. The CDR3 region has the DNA TGTGCCAGCAGCCCAGGGCTAGCGGGAGTGCTCAAGAACGAGCAGTACTTC. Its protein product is CASSPGLAGVLKNEQYF.

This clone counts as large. The CDR3: CASSLDRDRSYEQYF. The CDR3 DNA sequence: TGCGCCAGCAGCTTAGACCGGGACAGGTCCTACGAGCAGTACTTC. This chain links TRBV5-1 with TRBJ2-7; 8 bases agree with TRBD1. Trimming took 2 bases from V and 1 from J; bases not matched to a gene: 5. Germline CDR1 and CDR2: SGHRS and YFSETQ. This CDR3 contains 15 residues.

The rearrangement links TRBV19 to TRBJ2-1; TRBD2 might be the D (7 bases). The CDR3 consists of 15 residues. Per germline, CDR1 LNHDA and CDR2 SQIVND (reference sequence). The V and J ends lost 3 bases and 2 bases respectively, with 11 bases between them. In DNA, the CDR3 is TGTGCCAGTAGTATTTTGGGGGGGCCCTACAATGAGCAGTTCTTC. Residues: CASSILGGPYNEQFF.

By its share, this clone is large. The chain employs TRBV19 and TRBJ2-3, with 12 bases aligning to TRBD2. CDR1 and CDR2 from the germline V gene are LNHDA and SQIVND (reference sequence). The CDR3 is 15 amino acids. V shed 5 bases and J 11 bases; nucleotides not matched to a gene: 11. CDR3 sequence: CASSSTSGSLMKQYF. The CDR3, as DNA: TGTGCCAGTAGTTCGACTAGCGGGAGTCTTATGAAGCAGTATTTT.

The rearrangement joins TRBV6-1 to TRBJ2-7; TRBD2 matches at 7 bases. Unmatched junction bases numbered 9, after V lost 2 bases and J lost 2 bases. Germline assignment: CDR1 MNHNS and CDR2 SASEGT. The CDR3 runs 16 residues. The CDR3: CASSERRGTTTYEQYF. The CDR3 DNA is TGTGCCAGCAGTGAACGGCGGGGGACTACAACCTACGAGCAGTACTTC.

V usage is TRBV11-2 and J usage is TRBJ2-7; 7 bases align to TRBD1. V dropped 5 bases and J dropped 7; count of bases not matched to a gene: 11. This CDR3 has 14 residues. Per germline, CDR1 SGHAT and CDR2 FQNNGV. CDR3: CASSPNLQGWEQYF. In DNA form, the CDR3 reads TGTGCCAGCAGCCCCAATTTACAGGGGTGGGAGCAGTACTTC.

CDR3 DNA: TGTGCCAGCAGCCTAGGGGAGGGGCCCCCCAGTCCGCCCCAGCATTTT. It is translated as CASSLGEGPPSPPQHF. The chain is built from TRBV7-2 and TRBJ1-5; D may be TRBD1 (5 bases). Trimming stripped 5 bases from V and 9 bases from J, with 23 bases between. Germline V gene sequence: CDR1 SGHTA, CDR2 FQGNSA. The CDR3 contains 16 residues.

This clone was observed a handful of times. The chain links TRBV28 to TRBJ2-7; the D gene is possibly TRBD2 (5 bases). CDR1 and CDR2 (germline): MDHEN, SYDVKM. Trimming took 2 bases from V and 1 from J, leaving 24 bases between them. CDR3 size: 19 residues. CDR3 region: CASSLKGLPVRVASYEQYF. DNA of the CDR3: TGTGCCAGCAGTTTAAAAGGGTTACCAGTTCGGGTAGCGTCCTACGAGCAGTACTTC.

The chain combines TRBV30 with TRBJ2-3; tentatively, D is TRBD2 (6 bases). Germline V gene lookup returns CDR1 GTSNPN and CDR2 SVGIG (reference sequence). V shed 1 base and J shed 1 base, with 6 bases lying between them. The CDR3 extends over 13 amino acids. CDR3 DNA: TGTGCCTGGAGTGGACTAGGCACAGATACGCAGTATTTT. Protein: CAWSGLGTDTQYF.

Written as DNA, the CDR3 is TGTGCCAGTATGGGTAGCTATGGTACCGGGGAGCTGTTTTTT. The encoded protein is CASMGSYGTGELFF. The chain links TRBV19 to TRBJ2-2; D unclear. In germline, CDR1 is LNHDA, CDR2 SQIVND (reference sequence). The V gene lost 7 bases and the J gene lost 5 bases, with 14 bases spanning the gap. The CDR3 loop spans 14 amino acids. The complete variable domain, with remaining parts taken from reference TRBV19 and TRBJ2-2, reads DGGITQSPKYLFRKEGQNVTLSCEQNLNHDAMYWYRQDPGQGLRLIYYSQIVNDFQKGDIAEGYSVSREKKESFPLTVTSAQKNPTAFYLCASMGSYGTGELFFGEGSRLTVL.

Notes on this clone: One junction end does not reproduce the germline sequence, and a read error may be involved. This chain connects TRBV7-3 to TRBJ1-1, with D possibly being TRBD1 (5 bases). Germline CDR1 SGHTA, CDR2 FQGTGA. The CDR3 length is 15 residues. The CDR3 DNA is TGTGCCAGCAGCCAATGGGGGGGGGAGAACACTAAAGCTTTCTTT. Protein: CASSQWGGENTKAFF.